The present entry profiles one T cell receptor (beta chain) with its context. The antigen is undetermined. The sample belongs to a study of radiotherapy plus CTLA-4 blockade in lung cancer. For the study at large: Patients showed objective responses in 18% of cases, and disease control was achieved by 25% to 35%. Study-level results: Early blood T cell clone dynamics reportedly forecast response best, with interferon-beta. There was expansion of tumor-derived TCR clones in blood after radiotherapy plus ipilimumab.

Data came from immunoSEQ multiplex PCR; TCRdb stores just in-frame clones and leaves some out. The table lists approximately 50,000 clones, approximately 80% of them singletons. The V gene end was trimmed by 6 bases and the J gene end by 0 bases; junction bases not matched to a gene: 1. The CDR3 extends over 15 amino acids. Germline V CDR1 and CDR2: SGHTA, FQGNSA. CTLA-4 blockade with ipilimumab, together with focal radiation, was given to patients with chemo-refractory metastatic non-small-cell lung cancer. The clonotype originates from a human donor with non-small cell lung cancer whose response to radiotherapy plus ipilimumab could not be evaluated. The chain carries TRBV7-2 and TRBJ2-1, with 11 bases fitting TRBD2. Material: peripheral blood, obtained from a patient treated with radiotherapy plus ipilimumab. The CDR3 bases are TGTGCCAGCAGTACTAGCGGGAGCTCCTACAATGAGCAGTTCTTC. It specifies CASSTSGSSYNEQFF. The variable domain in full, completed from reference TRBV7-2 and TRBJ2-1, reads GAGVSQSPSNKVTEKGKDVELRCDPISGHTALYWYRQSLGQGLEFLIYFQGNSAPDKSGLPSDRFSAERTGGSVSTLTIQRTQQEDSAVYLCASSTSGSSYNEQFFGPGTRLTVL.